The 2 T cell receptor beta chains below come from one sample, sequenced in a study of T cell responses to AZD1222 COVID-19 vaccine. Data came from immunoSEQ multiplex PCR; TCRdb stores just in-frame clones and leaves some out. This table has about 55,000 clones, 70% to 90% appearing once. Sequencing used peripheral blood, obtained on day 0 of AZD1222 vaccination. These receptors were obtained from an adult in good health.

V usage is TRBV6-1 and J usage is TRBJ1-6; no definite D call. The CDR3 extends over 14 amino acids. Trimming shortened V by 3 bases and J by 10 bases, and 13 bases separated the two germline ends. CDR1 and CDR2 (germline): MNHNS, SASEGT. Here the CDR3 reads CASSDDPPKSPLHF. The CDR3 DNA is TGTGCCAGCAGTGACGACCCTCCCAAGTCACCCCTCCACTTT.

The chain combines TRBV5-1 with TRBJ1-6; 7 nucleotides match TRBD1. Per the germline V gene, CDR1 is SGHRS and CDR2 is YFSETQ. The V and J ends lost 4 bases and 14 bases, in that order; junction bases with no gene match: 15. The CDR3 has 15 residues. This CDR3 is CASSPEPGGFSTLHF. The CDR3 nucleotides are TGCGCCAGCAGCCCCGAACCAGGGGGTTTCTCCACCCTCCACTTT.